The 28 T cell receptor beta chains listed next were all sequenced from one sample in a study of shared clonotypes between healthy human individuals (dated by TCRdb to 2018 to 2020). To prepare the library, the immunoSEQ multiplex PCR assay was applied. TCRdb stores this immuneACCESS table with in-frame sequences only. Part of the clones is absent; in the studies checked, under half of the shortfall reflects unresolved V genes, and no reason is known for the rest. This sample has over 2,000,000 clones in its table, and 80% to 95% of those were observed once. The top ten clones comprise under 2% of the sample. CD8 naive samples were obtained by positive selection for CCR7 among CD45RO-negative cells, yielding a CD45RA+CCR7+ population from which TemRA cells were excluded. Sample: naive CD8+ T cells from PBMCs. This specimen's cell subset or site label, interpreted: CD45RA+CCR7+. The receptors here all came from a man aged 18 to 29 in good health. Some clones in this sample may be carry-over from other donors' samples.

The chain carries TRBV27 and TRBJ2-7, with a weak D call TRBD2 (5 bases). Per germline, CDR1 MNHEY and CDR2 SMNVEV (reference sequence). There are 12 residues in the CDR3. V gave up 5 bases and J gave up 7 bases, with 12 bases separating them. CDR3 coding DNA: TGTGCCAGCAGTCTTAGACGGGGAGAGCAGTACTTC. Its translation: CASSLRRGEQYF.

The CDR3 spells CAIRPTGSYEQYF. DNA of the CDR3: TGTGCCATCAGACCGACAGGATCCTACGAGCAGTACTTC. The rearrangement links TRBV10-3 to TRBJ2-7; D may be TRBD1 (6 bases). The CDR3 loop spans 13 amino acids. Germline V gene lookup returns CDR1 ENHRY and CDR2 SYGVKD. The germline V and J ends were trimmed by 6 bases and 1 base, with 10 bases remaining between them.

V gene TRBV28 combines with J gene TRBJ1-3; no reliable D call. Germline assignment: CDR1 MDHEN and CDR2 SYDVKM. V was clipped by 4 bases and J by 8 bases, with 18 bases between them. This CDR3 region has 15 residues. Here the CDR3 reads CASSSPLGSTDTIYF. The DNA of the CDR3 is TGTGCCAGCAGTTCCCCCTTGGGGTCCACAGACACCATATATTTT.

This chain links TRBV15 with TRBJ2-3; TRBD2 matches 7 bases. The CDR3 runs to 18 residues. V was pared by 1 base and J by 2 bases, with 12 bases of the junction left unmatched. Germline V gives CDR1 LNHNV, CDR2 YYDKDF (reference sequence). The CDR3 DNA is TGTGCCACCAGCAGAGTTCTCGGGGGAGGGCCCCACACAGATACGCAGTATTTT. It yields the protein CATSRVLGGGPHTDTQYF.

This clone came up once. The chain couples TRBV28 to TRBJ1-5; a weak D match, TRBD1 (6 bases). Germline CDR1 and CDR2: MDHEN and SYDVKM. Trimming left V 6 bases short and J 0 bases short, with 12 bases between. There are 15 residues in the CDR3. CDR3 coding DNA: TGTGCCAGCAGGGACAGCTCTTATAGCAATCAGCCCCAGCATTTT. Translated, it gives CASRDSSYSNQPQHF.

The J gene is TRBJ1-5, the V gene TRBV2, with TRBD1 identical over 10 bases. The CDR3 has 15 residues. Germline trimming cut 6 bases from V and 3 bases from J; bases unmatched to any gene: 5. Per the germline V gene, CDR1 is SNHLY and CDR2 is FYNNEI. CDR3 nucleotide sequence: TGTGCCAGCAGCCGGGACAGGGGCGCCAATCAGCCCCAGCATTTT. It specifies CASSRDRGANQPQHF.

The chain uses TRBV28 and TRBJ1-1; possible D gene TRBD1, 5 bases. V shed 1 base and J shed 4 bases, with 16 bases lying between them. Germline CDR1 is MDHEN and CDR2 is SYDVKM. This CDR3 contains 16 residues. CDR3 bases: TGTGCCAGCAGTTTATCCCCGACAGCAGTGCCCACTGAAGCTTTCTTT. Residues: CASSLSPTAVPTEAFF.

Remarks on this clone: The sample carries other DNA sequences with the same CDR3. V gene TRBV9 combines with J gene TRBJ2-5, with a tentative D call TRBD1 (6 bases). The germline gives CDR1 SGDLS, CDR2 YYNGEE. With 4 bases removed from V and 5 bases from J, the gap between germline ends came to 9 bases. The CDR3 has 12 amino acids. The CDR3 here is CASSPRGETQYF. The CDR3 DNA sequence: TGTGCCAGCAGCCCAAGGGGGGAGACCCAGTACTTC. The variable domain in full, with the rest retrieved from reference TRBV9 and TRBJ2-5, is DSGVTQTPKHLITATGQRVTLRCSPRSGDLSVYWYQQSLDQGLQFLIQYYNGEERAKGNILERFSAQQFPDLHSELNLSSLELGDSALYFCASSPRGETQYFGPGTRLLVL.

The V call is TRBV28, the J call TRBJ1-3; D ambiguous. Germline V gene sequence: CDR1 MDHEN, CDR2 SYDVKM. The CDR3 is 16 amino acids. Trimming took 2 bases from V and 0 from J, leaving 11 bases between them. CDR3: CASSLLTSLSGNTIYF. CDR3 coding DNA: TGTGCCAGCAGTTTACTGACCTCTCTCTCTGGAAACACCATATATTTT.

The V call is TRBV6-6, the J call TRBJ2-3; D unclear. V lost 1 base to trimming and J lost 4 bases, with 9 bases between them. Germline V gene sequence: CDR1 MNHNY, CDR2 SVGAGI (reference sequence). The length of the CDR3 is 14 residues. The CDR3 bases are TGTGCCAGCAGTTACTGGGGTGCGGCAGATACGCAGTATTTT. It encodes CASSYWGAADTQYF.

The V and J genes are TRBV9 and TRBJ2-5; 9 bases are a match to TRBD1. Losses at the gene ends were 4 bases for V and 5 bases for J; bases not matched to a gene: 6. Germline V gives CDR1 SGDLS, CDR2 YYNGEE. This CDR3 comprises 14 residues. As DNA, the CDR3 is TGTGCCAGCAGCCCTGGACAGGGGTGGGAGACCCAGTACTTC. Its protein product is CASSPGQGWETQYF. The complete variable domain, with remaining parts taken from reference TRBV9 and TRBJ2-5, reads DSGVTQTPKHLITATGQRVTLRCSPRSGDLSVYWYQQSLDQGLQFLIQYYNGEERAKGNILERFSAQQFPDLHSELNLSSLELGDSALYFCASSPGQGWETQYFGPGTRLLVL.

The rearrangement uses TRBV28 and TRBJ2-7; 10 bases are shared with TRBD2. CDR1 MDHEN and CDR2 SYDVKM come from the germline V gene. Trimming removed 4 bases from V and 4 bases from J; junction bases left unmatched: 13. This CDR3 region has 17 residues. CDR3 protein: CASSSAVGSGRGYEQYF. CDR3 DNA: TGTGCCAGCAGTTCCGCGGTCGGGAGCGGGAGGGGTTACGAGCAGTACTTC.

The V call is TRBV30, the J call TRBJ2-7; 9 bases agree with TRBD2. CDR1 is GTSNPN and CDR2 is SVGIG in the germline V gene (reference sequence). With V trimmed by 5 bases and J by 6 bases, 14 bases remained unmatched. The CDR3 totals 15 residues. In DNA, the CDR3 is TGTGCCTGGGGCCGGTGGGATAGCGGGAGATCCGAGCAGTACTTC. Protein: CAWGRWDSGRSEQYF.

V usage is TRBV21-1 and J usage is TRBJ2-1; the table's D call, TRBD1, was not checked against the DNA. TRBV21-1 is annotated as a pseudogene. The CDR3 has 15 residues. The CDR3 protein is CASAPGTGRPNEQFF. CDR3 sequence (DNA): TGTGCCAGCGCGCCCGGGACAGGGAGACCCAATGAGCAGTTCTTC.

This clone appeared once. The DNA for the CDR3 is TGTGCCAGCAGCCAGGGCCCCAAAGACGGAGGCGAGCAGTACTTC. This gives the protein CASSQGPKDGGEQYF. The chain links TRBV4-2 to TRBJ2-7, with D perhaps matching TRBD2 (5 bases). The germline V gene encodes CDR1 LGHNA and CDR2 YNFKEQ. The CDR3 totals 15 residues. V lost 3 bases, J lost 6 bases, and 18 bases lay in between.

This clone has just one count. This chain uses TRBV20-1 with TRBJ2-7; D unresolved. V was trimmed by 3 bases and J by 6 bases, leaving 9 bases between them. Germline lookup yields CDR1 DFQATT and CDR2 SNEGSKA (reference sequence). CDR3 length: 11 amino acids. The CDR3 region is CSASIAGEQYF. The CDR3 nucleotides read TGCAGTGCTAGTATTGCCGGCGAGCAGTACTTC.

The CDR3 sequence is CASSLDGRETRNEQFF. For the CDR3, the DNA is TGCGCCAGCAGCTTGGACGGGCGGGAGACGCGGAATGAGCAGTTCTTC. This chain joins TRBV5-1 and TRBJ2-1, with 7 bases fitting TRBD2. The CDR3 length is 16 residues. CDR1 is SGHRS, CDR2 YFSETQ, per germline. J was trimmed by 7 bases and V by 0 bases; bases with no gene match: 10.

The chain is built from TRBV19 and TRBJ2-3; possibly TRBD2 for D (5 bases). V lost 5 bases, J lost 7 bases, and 19 bases lay in between. The germline V gene encodes CDR1 LNHDA and CDR2 SQIVND (reference sequence). The length of the CDR3 is 15 residues. The CDR3 DNA reads TGTGCCAGTAGTCCCCCCGGGGTGGGAATAAATACGCAGTATTTT. This translates into CASSPPGVGINTQYF.

This sequence joins TRBV29-1 and TRBJ2-7, with D unresolved. This CDR3 is built from 12 residues. CDR1 SQVTM and CDR2 ANQGSEA come from the germline V gene. Trimming left V 4 bases short and J 2 bases short, with 9 bases between. CDR3 in DNA: TGCAGCGTTGTTCCAGGTCCCTACGAGCAGTACTTC. It codes for CSVVPGPYEQYF.

The chain employs TRBV11-2 and TRBJ1-2; possibly TRBD1 for D (6 bases). Looked up from germline, CDR1 is SGHAT and CDR2 is FQNNGV. V was shortened by 7 bases and J by 8 bases, with 11 bases between the two germline ends. This CDR3 is 11 amino acids long. CDR3 protein: CASNLGGGYTF. CDR3 bases: TGTGCCAGCAACCTAGGGGGAGGCTACACCTTC.

This sequence joins TRBV28 and TRBJ1-1, with D unresolved. V was shortened by 3 bases and J by 3 bases, with 8 bases between the two germline ends. CDR1 is MDHEN, CDR2 SYDVKM, per germline. CDR3 length equals 13 residues. The CDR3 spells CASSLEADTEAFF. The CDR3 region has the DNA TGTGCCAGCAGTTTGGAGGCGGACACTGAAGCTTTCTTT.

DNA for the CDR3: TGTGCCAGCAGCTTAGTTTTGGCTCCTGAGCAGTTCTTC. Translated, it gives CASSLVLAPEQFF. This chain joins TRBV7-8 and TRBJ2-1; D unclear. Between the trimmed V and J ends, which lost 1 base and 9 bases, there was a span of 10 bases. Per the germline V gene, CDR1 is SGHVS and CDR2 is FQNEAQ. CDR3 length: 13 residues.

V is TRBV4-1 and J is TRBJ2-7; TRBD2 aligns across 7 bases. Per germline, CDR1 MGHRA and CDR2 YSYEKL. V lost 4 bases to trimming and J lost 2 bases; unmatched junction nucleotides: 2. CDR3 length: 13 residues. The CDR3 loop reads CASSRLATYEQYF. The DNA of the CDR3 is TGCGCCAGCAGCCGACTAGCTACCTACGAGCAGTACTTC.

The chain joins TRBV7-9 to TRBJ2-5; 7 nucleotides agree with TRBD2. CDR3 size: 16 residues. V shed 1 base, J shed 7 bases, and the junction held 12 bases outside the gene matches. The V gene's germline CDR1 is SEHNR and CDR2 FQNEAQ (reference sequence). CDR3 in amino acids: CASSLEVRGRDATQYF. CDR3 coding DNA: TGTGCCAGCAGCTTAGAAGTCCGCGGGAGAGATGCGACCCAGTACTTC.

The rearrangement joins TRBV9 to TRBJ1-2; D is uncertain. The ends were cut back, 4 bases at V and 4 bases at J, with 11 bases in the middle. The CDR3 covers 13 residues. Germline V gene data show CDR1 as SGDLS and CDR2 as YYNGEE. The CDR3 bases are TGTGCCAGCAGCAAGTCCAACGGCTATGGCTACACCTTC. Translated, it gives CASSKSNGYGYTF.

The chain links TRBV18 to TRBJ2-7, with 9 bases matching TRBD1. J gave up 5 bases and V 4 bases, and 6 bases lay outside the gene matches. Germline V gene lookup returns CDR1 KGHSH and CDR2 LQKENI. The length of the CDR3 is 14 residues. CDR3 coding DNA: TGTGCCAGCTCACAACGGGACAGGGACCACGAGCAGTACTTC. Protein product: CASSQRDRDHEQYF.

The V call is TRBV27, the J call TRBJ2-1; the D is unclear. In germline, CDR1 is MNHEY, CDR2 SMNVEV (reference sequence). CDR3 size: 15 residues. Trimming took off 2 bases at V and 6 bases at J, with 14 bases between the two ends. The CDR3 loop is CASSLIQALANEQFF. CDR3 DNA sequence: TGTGCCAGCAGTTTAATTCAGGCCCTGGCCAATGAGCAGTTCTTC.

The chain combines TRBV5-1 with TRBJ1-3; unclear D gene. CDR3 length equals 14 residues. CDR1 SGHRS and CDR2 YFSETQ come from the germline V gene. V lost 2 bases and J 4 bases, leaving 10 bases between the germline ends. The CDR3 sequence: CASSLEQFGNTIYF. The CDR3 DNA reads TGCGCCAGCAGCTTAGAGCAGTTCGGAAACACCATATATTTT.